The 14 T cell receptor beta chains reported below all come from one sample, sequenced in a study of T cell responses to AZD1222 COVID-19 vaccine. The method was immunoSEQ multiplex PCR; TCRdb's version includes in-frame clones alone and lacks a portion of them. Of 73,000 or so clones in the sample, 80% were seen once. The input for sequencing was peripheral blood, taken 28 days after the second AZD1222 dose. These receptors were obtained from an adult who received the AZD1222 COVID-19 vaccine.

The V gene is TRBV30, the J gene TRBJ2-3, with 8 nucleotides matching TRBD1. Trimming at V came to 4 bases and at J to 6 bases, leaving 6 bases not matched to a gene. Germline assignment: CDR1 GTSNPN and CDR2 SVGIG (reference sequence). The CDR3 spans 13 residues. In DNA form, the CDR3 reads TGTGCCTGGACGACAGGGGCCGGGGATACGCAGTATTTT. Translated: CAWTTGAGDTQYF.

The gene calls are TRBV30 and TRBJ2-3; TRBD2 matches at 8 bases. CDR3 length: 13 amino acids. V was pared by 5 bases and J by 2 bases, with 3 bases of the junction left unmatched. Per germline, CDR1 GTSNPN and CDR2 SVGIG (reference sequence). The CDR3 nucleotides are TGTGCCTGGGGAGCGGGGGCCACAGATACGCAGTATTTT. It translates to CAWGAGATDTQYF. The full variable domain, in which reference TRBV30 and TRBJ2-3 provide the parts outside the CDR3, is SQTIHQWPATLVQPVGSPLSLECTVEGTSNPNLYWYRQAAGRGLQLLFYSVGIGQISSEVPQNLSASRPQDRQFILSSKKLLLSDSGFYLCAWGAGATDTQYFGPGTRLTVL.

The V and J genes are TRBV6-5 and TRBJ2-2; the D gene is possibly TRBD2 (5 bases). V lost 11 bases and J lost 5, with 18 bases in between. This CDR3 contains 14 residues. Looked up from germline, CDR1 is MNHEY and CDR2 is SVGAGI. For the CDR3, the DNA is TGTGCCGCAAAGAGGCAGAGAGGGACCGGGGAGCTGTTTTTT. Its protein is CAAKRQRGTGELFF.

This chain uses TRBV20-1 with TRBJ2-7; D not resolved. The CDR3 covers 11 residues. Germline V lookup: CDR1 DFQATT, CDR2 SNEGSKA (reference sequence). Deletions cut 0 bases from V and 6 bases from J, with 6 bases between. Written as DNA, the CDR3 is TGCAGTGCTAGAGACTTTTTCGAGCAGTACTTC. It codes for CSARDFFEQYF.

This chain uses TRBV13 with TRBJ2-7; a weak D match, TRBD1 (5 bases). In germline, CDR1 is PRHDT, CDR2 FYEKMQ (reference sequence). This CDR3 region has 14 residues. V gave up 5 bases and J gave up 1 base, with 12 bases separating them. The CDR3 DNA reads TGTGCCAGCAGCGTAAAACCAGGGTCCTACGAGCAGTACTTC. Translation gives CASSVKPGSYEQYF.

V and J are TRBV18 and TRBJ2-7; 9 nucleotides agree with TRBD1. Trimming took 3 bases from V and 7 from J; bases not matched to a gene: 4. The CDR3 spans 13 residues. Looked up from germline, CDR1 is KGHSH and CDR2 is LQKENI. CDR3 bases: TGTGCCAGCTCACCGACAGGGGGGACGGAGCAGTACTTC. Protein: CASSPTGGTEQYF.

The chain employs TRBV15 and TRBJ2-2; TRBD1 is a possible D gene (6 bases). CDR1 and CDR2 (germline): LNHNV, YYDKDF (reference sequence). The CDR3 consists of 14 residues. V lost 2 bases and J 3 bases, leaving 7 bases between the germline ends. The CDR3 region is CATSRRTDTGELFF. For the CDR3, the DNA is TGTGCCACCAGCAGACGGACAGACACCGGGGAGCTGTTTTTT.

The chain joins TRBV2 to TRBJ1-2, with D possibly matching TRBD1 (5 bases). With 7 bases removed from V and 3 bases from J, the gap between germline ends came to 15 bases. This CDR3 has 14 residues. In germline, CDR1 is SNHLY, CDR2 FYNNEI. CDR3 bases: TGTGCCAGCACCAGGGACGGGGGTGACTATGGCTACACCTTC. It is translated as CASTRDGGDYGYTF.

V gene TRBV15 combines with J gene TRBJ2-3, with 8 bases lining up with TRBD2. CDR3 length equals 17 residues. CDR1 LNHNV and CDR2 YYDKDF come from the germline V gene (reference sequence). J was trimmed by 0 bases and V by 1 base; bases with no gene match: 6. In nucleotides, the CDR3 is TGTGCCACCAGCAGAGTGGGAGTAGCGGGGAGCACAGATACGCAGTATTTT. Residues: CATSRVGVAGSTDTQYF.

The genes are TRBV19 and TRBJ1-5; D gene ambiguous. This CDR3 has 13 amino acids. CDR1 is LNHDA and CDR2 is SQIVND in the germline V gene (reference sequence). The V end lost 2 bases, the J end lost 3 bases, and 5 bases lay between the germline ends. The CDR3 is CASSINFNQPQHF. The DNA for the CDR3 is TGTGCCAGTAGTATAAACTTCAATCAGCCCCAGCATTTT.

The chain carries TRBV3-1 (or the pseudogene TRBV3-2) and TRBJ2-3, with 8 bases that match TRBD1. With 1 base clipped from V and 5 bases from J, the junction kept 5 bases outside the gene matches. The CDR3 spans 15 residues. Looked up from germline, CDR1 is LGHDT and CDR2 is YNNKEL (reference sequence). CDR3 sequence (DNA): TGTGCCAGCAGCCAAGTCGTGACAGGGGTAGATACGCAGTATTTT. As protein: CASSQVVTGVDTQYF.

This clone was seen only once. CDR3 bases: TGTGCCTGGAGCCCACAGACTTACCGGGGAAACACCATATATTTT. Translation gives CAWSPQTYRGNTIYF. The V call is TRBV30, the J call TRBJ1-3, with D unclear. Germline lookup yields CDR1 GTSNPN and CDR2 SVGIG (reference sequence). V lost 3 bases to trimming and J lost 4 bases, with 16 bases between them. This CDR3 spans 15 amino acids.

This clone was detected only a few times. J is TRBJ2-2 and V is TRBV13; 13 nucleotides agree with TRBD2. Germline V lookup: CDR1 PRHDT, CDR2 FYEKMQ (reference sequence). Trimming cost V 5 bases and J 2 bases; bases outside gene matches: 8. The CDR3 totals 18 residues. Here the CDR3 reads CASSTGLAGALNTGELFF. The CDR3 region has the DNA TGTGCCAGCAGCACCGGACTAGCGGGAGCCCTAAACACCGGGGAGCTGTTTTTT.

This clone was recorded only once. The chain combines TRBV11-2 with TRBJ2-1; D could derive from TRBD1 or TRBD2 (6 bases each). Trimming removed 5 bases at V and 4 bases at J, with 18 bases between. The CDR3 length is 16 residues. The germline gives CDR1 SGHAT, CDR2 FQNNGV. DNA for the CDR3: TGTGCCAGCAGCAGGGGGACGGGACTCATTTACAATGAGCAGTTCTTC. Encoded protein: CASSRGTGLIYNEQFF.